The 10 T cell receptor beta chains given below trace back to one sample, sequenced in a study of shared clonotypes between healthy human individuals. TCRdb keeps only in-frame clones here, not all; method: immunoSEQ multiplex PCR. The sample shows about 520,000 clones, approximately 80% of them seen only once. Sequencing input: PBMCs. These receptors all come from a woman aged 40 to 50 in good health. Some clones in this sample may be carry-over from other donors' samples.

V is TRBV21-1 and J is TRBJ2-3. TRBV21-1 represents a pseudogene. CDR3 length: 17 amino acids. The CDR3 region has the DNA TGTGCCAGCAGCAAAGGAAGGAGACTGCCGTGGGGAGATACGCAGTATTTT. Translating gives CASSKGRRLPWGDTQYF.

The V call is TRBV7-2, the J call TRBJ1-2; 9 bases align to TRBD1. Trimming cost V 4 bases and J 4 bases; bases outside gene matches: 1. The CDR3 contains 13 residues. Germline CDR1 is SGHTA and CDR2 is FQGNSA. The CDR3 coding sequence is TGTGCCAGCAGCTGGGACAGGGCCTATGGCTACACCTTC. It specifies CASSWDRAYGYTF.

This clone came up a few times. The V gene is TRBV6-4, the J gene TRBJ2-3; tentatively, D is TRBD2 (6 bases). The CDR3 has 14 residues. Trimming removed 5 bases from V and 0 bases from J, with 9 bases in between. Germline V gene lookup returns CDR1 MRHNA and CDR2 SNTAGT. This CDR3 reads CASSKSGSTDTQYF. The CDR3 bases are TGTGCCAGCAGTAAAAGCGGGAGCACAGATACGCAGTATTTT.

This clone was found once. The chain joins TRBV6-5 to TRBJ2-7, with TRBD2 matching 10 bases. J gave up 0 bases and V 4 bases, and 6 bases lay outside the gene matches. The length of the CDR3 is 16 residues. The germline gives CDR1 MNHEY, CDR2 SVGAGI. CDR3 loop: CASSSPSSGSSYEQYF. In DNA form, the CDR3 reads TGTGCCAGCAGTTCTCCATCTAGCGGGAGCTCCTACGAGCAGTACTTC.

This chain connects TRBV5-1 to TRBJ2-7; 7 nucleotides align to TRBD1. V lost 7 bases, J lost 4 bases, and 14 bases stayed unmatched. Per the germline V gene, CDR1 is SGHRS and CDR2 is YFSETQ. The CDR3 sequence is 15 residues long. Written as DNA, the CDR3 is TGCGCCAGCTCAACACAGGGGATAAAATCTTACGAGCAGTACTTC. Amino acids: CASSTQGIKSYEQYF.

The chain carries TRBV11-2 and TRBJ2-1; TRBD2 is a possible D gene (6 bases). Germline V gives CDR1 SGHAT, CDR2 FQNNGV. There are 13 residues in the CDR3. Between the trimmed V and J ends, which lost 4 bases and 4 bases, there was a span of 8 bases. DNA for the CDR3: TGTGCCAGCAGCTCCCGGGAGTACAATGAGCAGTTCTTC. This encodes CASSSREYNEQFF.

The chain combines TRBV18 with TRBJ2-7, with 10 bases that match TRBD1. Germline loops: CDR1 KGHSH, CDR2 LQKENI. With 4 bases clipped from V and 6 bases from J, the junction kept 6 bases outside the gene matches. CDR3 length equals 14 residues. CDR3 coding DNA: TGTGCCAGCTCACACGGGACAGGGGTCCCCGAGCAGTACTTC. Amino acids: CASSHGTGVPEQYF.

A few counts support this clone. The chain combines TRBV9 with TRBJ1-1; D call uncertain. The CDR3 spans 11 residues. Trimming pared 6 bases from V and 5 bases from J, leaving 8 bases between. The germline V gene encodes CDR1 SGDLS and CDR2 YYNGEE. CDR3 in amino acids: CASNEGTEAFF. The CDR3 DNA follows: TGTGCCAGCAACGAGGGTACTGAAGCTTTCTTT.

This clone occurred a few times. The rearrangement links TRBV19 to TRBJ1-1, with TRBD1 as a possible D gene (5 bases). V lost 4 bases to trimming and J lost 1 base, with 13 bases between them. CDR1 and CDR2 from the germline V gene are LNHDA and SQIVND (reference sequence). This CDR3 spans 15 amino acids. The DNA for the CDR3 is TGTGCCAGTAGTAACCCAAGACAGACGAACACTGAAGCTTTCTTT. The encoded protein is CASSNPRQTNTEAFF.

The chain recombines TRBV9 with TRBJ2-3; no reliable D call. Germline V lookup: CDR1 SGDLS, CDR2 YYNGEE. The CDR3 is 16 residues long. Trimming stripped 0 bases from V and 7 bases from J, with 18 bases between. The CDR3 nucleotides read TGTGCCAGCAGCGTAGCTGTAGGGTTGGGCAGAAATACGCAGTATTTT. Translating it yields CASSVAVGLGRNTQYF.